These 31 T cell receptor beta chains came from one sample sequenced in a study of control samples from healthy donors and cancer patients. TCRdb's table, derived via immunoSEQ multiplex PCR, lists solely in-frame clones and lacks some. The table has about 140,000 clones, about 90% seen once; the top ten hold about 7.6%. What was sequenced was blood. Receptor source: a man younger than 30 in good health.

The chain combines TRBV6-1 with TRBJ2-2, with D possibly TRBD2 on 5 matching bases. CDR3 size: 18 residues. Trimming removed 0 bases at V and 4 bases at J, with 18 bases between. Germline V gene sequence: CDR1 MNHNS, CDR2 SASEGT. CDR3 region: CASSEAPVPIAGTGELFF. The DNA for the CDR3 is TGTGCCAGCAGTGAAGCCCCAGTCCCTATTGCGGGCACCGGGGAGCTGTTTTTT.

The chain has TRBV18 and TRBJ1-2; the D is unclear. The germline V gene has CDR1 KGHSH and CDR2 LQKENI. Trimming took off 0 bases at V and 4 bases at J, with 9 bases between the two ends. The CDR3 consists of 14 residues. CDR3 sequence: CASSPPPGIYGYTF. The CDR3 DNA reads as TGTGCCAGCTCACCACCGCCAGGAATCTATGGCTACACCTTC. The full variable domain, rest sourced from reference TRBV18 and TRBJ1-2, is NAGVMQNPRHLVRRRGQEARLRCSPMKGHSHVYWYRQLPEEGLKFMVYLQKENIIDESGMPKERFSAEFPKEGPSILRIQQVVRGDSAAYFCASSPPPGIYGYTFGSGTRLTVV.

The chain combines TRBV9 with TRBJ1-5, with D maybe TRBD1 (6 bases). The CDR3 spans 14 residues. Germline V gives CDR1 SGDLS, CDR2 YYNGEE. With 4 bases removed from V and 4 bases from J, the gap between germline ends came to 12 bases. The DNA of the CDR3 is TGTGCCAGCAGCCCCGGACAGATAAATCAGCCCCAGCATTTT. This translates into CASSPGQINQPQHF.

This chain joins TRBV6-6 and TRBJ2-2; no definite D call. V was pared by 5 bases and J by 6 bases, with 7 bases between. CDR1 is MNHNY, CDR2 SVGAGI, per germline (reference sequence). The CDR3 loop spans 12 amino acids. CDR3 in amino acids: CASSLLAGELFF. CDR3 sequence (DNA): TGTGCCAGCAGTCTCTTGGCCGGGGAGCTGTTTTTT.

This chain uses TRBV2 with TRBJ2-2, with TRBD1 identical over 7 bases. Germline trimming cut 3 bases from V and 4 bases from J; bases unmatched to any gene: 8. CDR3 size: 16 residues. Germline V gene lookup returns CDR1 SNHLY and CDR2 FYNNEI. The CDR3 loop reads CASSDKTGMRTGELFF. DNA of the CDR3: TGTGCCAGCAGTGATAAGACAGGGATGCGCACCGGGGAGCTGTTTTTT.

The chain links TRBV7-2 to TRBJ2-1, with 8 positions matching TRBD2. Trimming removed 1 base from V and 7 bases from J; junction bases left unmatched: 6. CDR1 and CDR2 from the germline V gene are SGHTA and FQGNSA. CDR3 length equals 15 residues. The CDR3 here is CASSLGTSRGNEQFF. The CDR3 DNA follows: TGTGCCAGCAGCTTAGGGACTAGCCGGGGAAATGAGCAGTTCTTC.

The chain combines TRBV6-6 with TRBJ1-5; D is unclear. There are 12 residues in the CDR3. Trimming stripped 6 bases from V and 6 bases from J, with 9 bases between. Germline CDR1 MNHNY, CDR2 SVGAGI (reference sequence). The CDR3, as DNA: TGTGCCAGCAGCCCAACGTCTCAGCCCCAGCATTTT. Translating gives CASSPTSQPQHF.

The CDR3 sequence: CASSDPTGGGYEQYF. The CDR3 DNA follows: TGTGCCAGCAGTGACCCAACAGGGGGGGGTTACGAGCAGTACTTC. The chain combines TRBV28 with TRBJ2-7; TRBD1 might be the D (8 bases). The ends were cut back, 5 bases at V and 4 bases at J, with 18 bases in the middle. Germline assignment: CDR1 MDHEN and CDR2 SYDVKM. The CDR3 length is 15 residues.

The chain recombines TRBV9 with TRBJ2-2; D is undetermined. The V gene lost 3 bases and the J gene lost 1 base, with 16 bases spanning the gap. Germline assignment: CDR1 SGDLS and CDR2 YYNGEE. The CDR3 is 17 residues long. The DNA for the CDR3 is TGTGCCAGCAGCGCAAATTACCACTGGAAGAACACCGGGGAGCTGTTTTTT. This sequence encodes CASSANYHWKNTGELFF.

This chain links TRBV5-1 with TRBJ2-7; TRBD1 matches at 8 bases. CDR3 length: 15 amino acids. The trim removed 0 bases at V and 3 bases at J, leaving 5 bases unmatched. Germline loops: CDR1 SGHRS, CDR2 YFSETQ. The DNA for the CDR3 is TGCGCCAGCAGCTTGGCGGGACAGGCAAGCTACGAGCAGTACTTC. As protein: CASSLAGQASYEQYF.

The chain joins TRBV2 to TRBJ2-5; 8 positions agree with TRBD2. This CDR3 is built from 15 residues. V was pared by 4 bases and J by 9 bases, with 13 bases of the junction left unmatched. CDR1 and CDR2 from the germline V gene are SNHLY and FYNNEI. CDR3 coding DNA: TGTGCCAGCAGTGTGATTAGCGGGGAGCCAGGGCCCCAGTACTTC. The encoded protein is CASSVISGEPGPQYF.

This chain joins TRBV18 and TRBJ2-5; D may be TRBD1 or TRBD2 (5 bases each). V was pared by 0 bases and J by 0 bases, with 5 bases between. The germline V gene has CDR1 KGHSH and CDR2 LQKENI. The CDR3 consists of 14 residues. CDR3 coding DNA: TGTGCCAGCTCACCACCGGGACACCAAGAGACCCAGTACTTC. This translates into CASSPPGHQETQYF. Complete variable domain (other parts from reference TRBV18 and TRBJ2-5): NAGVMQNPRHLVRRRGQEARLRCSPMKGHSHVYWYRQLPEEGLKFMVYLQKENIIDESGMPKERFSAEFPKEGPSILRIQQVVRGDSAAYFCASSPPGHQETQYFGPGTRLLVL.

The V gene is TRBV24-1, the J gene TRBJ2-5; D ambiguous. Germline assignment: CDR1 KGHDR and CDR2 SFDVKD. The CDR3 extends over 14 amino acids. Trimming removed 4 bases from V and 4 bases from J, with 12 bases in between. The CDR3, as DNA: TGTGCCACCAGTGACCCTATCAGGCCAGAGACCCAGTACTTC. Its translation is CATSDPIRPETQYF.

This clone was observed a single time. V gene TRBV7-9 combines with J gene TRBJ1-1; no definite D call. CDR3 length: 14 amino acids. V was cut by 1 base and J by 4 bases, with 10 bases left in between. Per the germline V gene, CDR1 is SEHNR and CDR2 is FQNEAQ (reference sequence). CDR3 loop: CASSLGEGRTEAFF. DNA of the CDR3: TGTGCCAGCAGCTTAGGAGAGGGTCGCACTGAAGCTTTCTTT.

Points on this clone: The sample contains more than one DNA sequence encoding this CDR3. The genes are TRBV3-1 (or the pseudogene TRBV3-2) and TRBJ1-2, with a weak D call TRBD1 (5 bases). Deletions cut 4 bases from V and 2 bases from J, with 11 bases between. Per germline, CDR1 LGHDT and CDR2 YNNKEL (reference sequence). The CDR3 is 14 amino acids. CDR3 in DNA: TGTGCCAGCAGCCCTTCGGGACGGAACTATGGCTACACCTTC. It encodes CASSPSGRNYGYTF.

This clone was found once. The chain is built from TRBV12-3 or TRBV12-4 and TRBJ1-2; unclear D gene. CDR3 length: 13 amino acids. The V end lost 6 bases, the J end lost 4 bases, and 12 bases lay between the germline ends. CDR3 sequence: CASSPGTSYGYTF. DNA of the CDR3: TGTGCCAGCAGCCCGGGCACAAGCTATGGCTACACCTTC.

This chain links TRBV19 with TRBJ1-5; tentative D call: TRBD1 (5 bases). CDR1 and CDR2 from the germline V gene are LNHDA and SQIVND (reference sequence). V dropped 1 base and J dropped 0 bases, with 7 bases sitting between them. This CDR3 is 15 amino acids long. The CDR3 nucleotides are TGTGCCAGTAGTATAGGGCAGGGTAGCAATCAGCCCCAGCATTTT. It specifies CASSIGQGSNQPQHF.

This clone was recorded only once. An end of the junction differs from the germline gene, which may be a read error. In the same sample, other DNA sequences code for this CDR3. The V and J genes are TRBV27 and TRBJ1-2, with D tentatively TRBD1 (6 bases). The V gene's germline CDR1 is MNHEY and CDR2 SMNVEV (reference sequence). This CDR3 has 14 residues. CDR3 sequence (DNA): TGTGCCAGCAGTCCGTTCAGGGGCAACTACGGCTACACCTTC. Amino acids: CASSPFRGNYGYTF.

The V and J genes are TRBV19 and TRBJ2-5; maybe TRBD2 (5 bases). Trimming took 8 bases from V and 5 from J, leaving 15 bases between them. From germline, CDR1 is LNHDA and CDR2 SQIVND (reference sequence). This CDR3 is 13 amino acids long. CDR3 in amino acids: CASGRDWRETQYF. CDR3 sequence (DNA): TGTGCCAGTGGACGGGATTGGAGGGAGACCCAGTACTTC. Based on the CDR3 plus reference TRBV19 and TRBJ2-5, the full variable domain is DGGITQSPKYLFRKEGQNVTLSCEQNLNHDAMYWYRQDPGQGLRLIYYSQIVNDFQKGDIAEGYSVSREKKESFPLTVTSAQKNPTAFYLCASGRDWRETQYFGPGTRLLVL.

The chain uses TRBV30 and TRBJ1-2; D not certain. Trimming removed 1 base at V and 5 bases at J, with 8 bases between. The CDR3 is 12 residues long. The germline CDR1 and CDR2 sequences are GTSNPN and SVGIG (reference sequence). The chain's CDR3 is CAWSGTTYGYTF. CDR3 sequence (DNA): TGTGCCTGGAGTGGAACAACGTATGGCTACACCTTC. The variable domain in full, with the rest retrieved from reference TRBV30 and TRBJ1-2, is SQTIHQWPATLVQPVGSPLSLECTVEGTSNPNLYWYRQAAGRGLQLLFYSVGIGQISSEVPQNLSASRPQDRQFILSSKKLLLSDSGFYLCAWSGTTYGYTFGSGTRLTVV.

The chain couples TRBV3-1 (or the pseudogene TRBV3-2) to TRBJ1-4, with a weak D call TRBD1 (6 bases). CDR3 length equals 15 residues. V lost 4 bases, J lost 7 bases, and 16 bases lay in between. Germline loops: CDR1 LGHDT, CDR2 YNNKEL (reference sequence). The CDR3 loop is CASSLQGLGAEKLFF. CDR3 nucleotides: TGTGCCAGCAGCCTGCAGGGCTTGGGGGCTGAAAAACTGTTTTTT.

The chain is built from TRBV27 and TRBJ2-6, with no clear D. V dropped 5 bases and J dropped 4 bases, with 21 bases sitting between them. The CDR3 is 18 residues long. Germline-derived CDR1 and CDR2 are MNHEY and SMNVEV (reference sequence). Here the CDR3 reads CASSHPGPGVGGANVLTF. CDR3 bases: TGTGCCAGCAGTCACCCCGGACCGGGCGTGGGGGGGGCCAACGTCCTGACTTTC.

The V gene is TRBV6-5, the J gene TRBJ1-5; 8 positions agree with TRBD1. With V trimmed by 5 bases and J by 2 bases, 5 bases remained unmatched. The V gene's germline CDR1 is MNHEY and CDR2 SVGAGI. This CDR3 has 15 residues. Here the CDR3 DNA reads TGTGCCAGCAGTCCGACAGGGGCCGGCAATCAGCCCCAGCATTTT. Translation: CASSPTGAGNQPQHF.

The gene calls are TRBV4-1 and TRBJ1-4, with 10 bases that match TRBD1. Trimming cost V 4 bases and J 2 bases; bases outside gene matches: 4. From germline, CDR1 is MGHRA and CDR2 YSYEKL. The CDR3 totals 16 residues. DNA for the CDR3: TGCGCCAGCAGCCTCGACAGGGGGCCCACTAATGAAAAACTGTTTTTT. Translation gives CASSLDRGPTNEKLFF.

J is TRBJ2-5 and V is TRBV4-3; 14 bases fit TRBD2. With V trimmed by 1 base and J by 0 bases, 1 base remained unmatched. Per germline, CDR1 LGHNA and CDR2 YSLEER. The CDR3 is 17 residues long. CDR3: CASSQGLAGGNQETQYF. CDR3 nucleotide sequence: TGCGCCAGCAGCCAAGGACTAGCGGGGGGGAACCAAGAGACCCAGTACTTC.

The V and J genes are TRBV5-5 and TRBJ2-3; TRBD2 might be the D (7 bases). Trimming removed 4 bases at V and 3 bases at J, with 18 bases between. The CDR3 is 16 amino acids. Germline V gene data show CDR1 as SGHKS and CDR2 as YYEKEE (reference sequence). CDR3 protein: CASSPRGGFSTDTQYF. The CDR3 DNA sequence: TGTGCCAGCAGCCCGAGGGGGGGCTTTTCAACAGATACGCAGTATTTT.

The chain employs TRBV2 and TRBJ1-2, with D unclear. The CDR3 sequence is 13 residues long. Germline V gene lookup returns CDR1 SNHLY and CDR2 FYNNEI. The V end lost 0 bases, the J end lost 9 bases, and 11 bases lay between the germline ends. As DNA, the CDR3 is TGTGCCAGCAGTGAAGCGATAAACCCACGCTACACCTTC. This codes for CASSEAINPRYTF.

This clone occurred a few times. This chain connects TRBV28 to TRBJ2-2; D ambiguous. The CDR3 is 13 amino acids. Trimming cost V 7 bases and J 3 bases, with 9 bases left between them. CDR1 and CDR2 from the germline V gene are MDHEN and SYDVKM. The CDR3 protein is CASTQADTGELFF. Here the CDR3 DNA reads TGTGCCAGCACGCAGGCCGACACCGGGGAGCTGTTTTTT.

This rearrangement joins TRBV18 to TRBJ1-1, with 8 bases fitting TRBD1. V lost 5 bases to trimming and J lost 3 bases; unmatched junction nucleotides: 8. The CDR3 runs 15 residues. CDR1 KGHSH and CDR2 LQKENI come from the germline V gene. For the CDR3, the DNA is TGTGCCAGCTCATTCCAGGGGGCTTGGGACACTGAAGCTTTCTTT. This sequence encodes CASSFQGAWDTEAFF.

The CDR3 reads CASSQPLGYGYTF. In nucleotides, the CDR3 is TGTGCCAGCAGCCAGCCGTTGGGCTATGGCTACACCTTC. The chain links TRBV6-2 or TRBV6-3 to TRBJ1-2; D ambiguous. From germline, CDR1 is MNHEY and CDR2 SVGEGT. CDR3 length equals 13 residues. Deletions cut 6 bases from V and 4 bases from J, with 12 bases between.

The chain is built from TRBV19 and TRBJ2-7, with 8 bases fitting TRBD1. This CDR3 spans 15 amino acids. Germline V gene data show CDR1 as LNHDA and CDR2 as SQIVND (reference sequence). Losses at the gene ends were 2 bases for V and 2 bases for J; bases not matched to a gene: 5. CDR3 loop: CASSILGTGPYEQYF. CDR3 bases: TGTGCCAGTAGTATACTTGGGACAGGCCCCTACGAGCAGTACTTC.